Listed below are T cell receptor beta chains from one sample, sequenced in a study of identical twins. TCRdb recomputed calls from the 5' RACE reads with MiXCR, one row per CDR3 protein. The table has some 790,000 distinct CDR3 sequences, 15% to 20% seen once. Another study also made use of these data, one on T cells expressing NK-cell markers.

The sample was PBMCs. The receptor set was obtained from a woman aged 18-35 years in good health. The CDR3 runs from the conserved cysteine through the conserved F or W. The order of the fields is CDR3 DNA, CDR3 protein, V gene, J gene, D gene, clone size. A D gene is named only where the DNA matches it firmly. Where a row states a size, it is once, few, many or the class of an expanded clone; other rows omit it.

CDR3 DNA: TGCAGTGCCCTACCTCGGGCAGGAGTTCAGCCCCAGCATTTT
CDR3 protein: CSALPRAGVQPQHF
V gene: TRBV20-1
J gene: TRBJ1-5
D gene: NA
clone size: NA

CDR3 DNA: TGTGCCAGCAGTGATCTACTAGGGACTAGCGGCACAGATACGCAGTATTTT
CDR3 protein: CASSDLLGTSGTDTQYF
V gene: TRBV6-4
J gene: TRBJ2-3
D gene: TRBD2
clone size: NA

CDR3 DNA: TGTGCCAGCAGCTTAGTTAGCGGGGGGCAGGATACGCAGTATTTT
CDR3 protein: CASSLVSGGQDTQYF
V gene: TRBV7-9
J gene: TRBJ2-3
D gene: TRBD2
clone size: NA

CDR3 DNA: TGTGCCAGCAGCCGCCCACGGAGGGATGACACAGATACGCAGTATTTT
CDR3 protein: CASSRPRRDDTDTQYF
V gene: TRBV5-8
J gene: TRBJ2-3
D gene: NA
clone size: NA

CDR3 DNA: TGTGCCATCAGTCCTAGCGGGGGACAAGAGACCCAGTACTTC
CDR3 protein: CAISPSGGQETQYF
V gene: TRBV10-3
J gene: TRBJ2-5
D gene: TRBD2
clone size: NA

CDR3 DNA: TGCGCCAGCAGATTTACAGGGGACGCGGAAGAGACCCAGTACTTC
CDR3 protein: CASRFTGDAEETQYF
V gene: TRBV5-1
J gene: TRBJ2-5
D gene: TRBD1
clone size: few

CDR3 DNA: TGTGCCAGCAGTGTTGCAGAGGGGGTCTACGAGCAGTACTTC
CDR3 protein: CASSVAEGVYEQYF
V gene: TRBV6-2/TRBV6-3
J gene: TRBJ2-7
D gene: NA
clone size: few

CDR3 DNA: TGCAGTGCTAGAGATCCAGCGGGGGGCCACAATGAGCAGTTCTTC
CDR3 protein: CSARDPAGGHNEQFF
V gene: TRBV20-1
J gene: TRBJ2-1
D gene: TRBD2
clone size: NA

CDR3 DNA: TGTGCCATCAGAGAGGGGAGCGACGGAGATACGCAGTATTTT
CDR3 protein: CAIREGSDGDTQYF
V gene: TRBV10-3
J gene: TRBJ2-3
D gene: NA
clone size: many

CDR3 DNA: TGCAGCGTTGAAAGGGGGCGGGACACCACCATCTATGGCTACACCTTC
CDR3 protein: CSVERGRDTTIYGYTF
V gene: TRBV29-1
J gene: TRBJ1-2
D gene: TRBD1
clone size: NA

CDR3 DNA: TGTGCCATCAGTGAGGCGGACAGGGCCACAGATACGCAGTATTTT
CDR3 protein: CAISEADRATDTQYF
V gene: TRBV10-3
J gene: TRBJ2-3
D gene: TRBD1
clone size: NA

CDR3 DNA: TGTGCCAGCAGCTCTGACAGGGTGAGGGGCTACACCTTC
CDR3 protein: CASSSDRVRGYTF
V gene: TRBV12-3/TRBV12-4
J gene: TRBJ1-2
D gene: TRBD1
clone size: few

CDR3 DNA: TGTGCCAGCAGCGTACTAGTGACAGGGGGCGGCACTGAAGCTTTCTTT
CDR3 protein: CASSVLVTGGGTEAFF
V gene: TRBV11-1
J gene: TRBJ1-1
D gene: TRBD1
clone size: NA

CDR3 DNA: TGTGCCAGCAGCTGGTATAGGCGGACGACCGGGGAGCTGTTTTTT
CDR3 protein: CASSWYRRTTGELFF
V gene: TRBV6-2/TRBV6-3
J gene: TRBJ2-2
D gene: NA
clone size: few

CDR3 DNA: TGCAGTGCTAGAGAGGCCGCCCAAGAGACCCAGTACTTC
CDR3 protein: CSAREAAQETQYF
V gene: TRBV20-1
J gene: TRBJ2-5
D gene: NA
clone size: few

CDR3 DNA: TGTGCCAGCACCCATAGCGGGAGGGGCACAGATACGCAGTATTTT
CDR3 protein: CASTHSGRGTDTQYF
V gene: TRBV6-1
J gene: TRBJ2-3
D gene: TRBD2
clone size: few

CDR3 DNA: TGCAGTGCTAGAGTGGACACCGGAGGATATCAGCCCCAGCATTTT
CDR3 protein: CSARVDTGGYQPQHF
V gene: TRBV20-1
J gene: TRBJ1-5
D gene: NA
clone size: few

CDR3 DNA: TGCAGTGCTAGAGATTTTGACGCGGGATCCCTCGGGAATGAGCAGTTCTTC
CDR3 protein: CSARDFDAGSLGNEQFF
V gene: TRBV20-1
J gene: TRBJ2-1
D gene: NA
clone size: few

CDR3 DNA: TGCGCCAGCAGCCGGGGTTCTCTAAGTAGCGGGCCGAGCTCCTACAATGAGCAGTTCTTC
CDR3 protein: CASSRGSLSSGPSSYNEQFF
V gene: TRBV5-1
J gene: TRBJ2-1
D gene: TRBD2
clone size: few

CDR3 DNA: TGTGCCAGCAGCCTCGACCCGGGACTAGCGGGAGTTGGTGAGCAGTTCTTC
CDR3 protein: CASSLDPGLAGVGEQFF
V gene: TRBV7-2
J gene: TRBJ2-1
D gene: TRBD2
clone size: few

CDR3 DNA: TGTGCCAGCAGCTTAGGGGGACAGGGGAGCTACGAGCAGTACTTC
CDR3 protein: CASSLGGQGSYEQYF
V gene: TRBV7-2
J gene: TRBJ2-7
D gene: TRBD1
clone size: many

CDR3 DNA: TGCGCCAGCAGCTTGGGAGGACTAAGAGCAATGGAGCAGTTCTTC
CDR3 protein: CASSLGGLRAMEQFF
V gene: TRBV5-1
J gene: TRBJ2-1
D gene: NA
clone size: few

CDR3 DNA: TGCAGTGCTAGAGCCCATGACAGGGGAACGATCTACGAGCAGTACTTC
CDR3 protein: CSARAHDRGTIYEQYF
V gene: TRBV20-1
J gene: TRBJ2-7
D gene: TRBD1
clone size: few

CDR3 DNA: TGTGCCAGCAGCCCCAGGTATGGACAGCAAAAGCACAATGAGCAGTTCTTC
CDR3 protein: CASSPRYGQQKHNEQFF
V gene: TRBV7-9
J gene: TRBJ2-1
D gene: NA
clone size: few

CDR3 DNA: TGTGCCAGCAGTGGAACTAGCGGGAGGTCGAGCTCCTACGAGCAGTACTTC
CDR3 protein: CASSGTSGRSSSYEQYF
V gene: TRBV6-2/TRBV6-3
J gene: TRBJ2-7
D gene: TRBD2
clone size: NA

CDR3 DNA: TGTGCCACCAGCATAAGCAGGAGCTCCTACGAGCAGTACTTC
CDR3 protein: CATSISRSSYEQYF
V gene: TRBV15
J gene: TRBJ2-7
D gene: NA
clone size: NA

CDR3 DNA: TGTGCCAGCAGTTTACGGTCCTCTGGGGCCAACGTCCTGACTTTC
CDR3 protein: CASSLRSSGANVLTF
V gene: TRBV6-5
J gene: TRBJ2-6
D gene: NA
clone size: many